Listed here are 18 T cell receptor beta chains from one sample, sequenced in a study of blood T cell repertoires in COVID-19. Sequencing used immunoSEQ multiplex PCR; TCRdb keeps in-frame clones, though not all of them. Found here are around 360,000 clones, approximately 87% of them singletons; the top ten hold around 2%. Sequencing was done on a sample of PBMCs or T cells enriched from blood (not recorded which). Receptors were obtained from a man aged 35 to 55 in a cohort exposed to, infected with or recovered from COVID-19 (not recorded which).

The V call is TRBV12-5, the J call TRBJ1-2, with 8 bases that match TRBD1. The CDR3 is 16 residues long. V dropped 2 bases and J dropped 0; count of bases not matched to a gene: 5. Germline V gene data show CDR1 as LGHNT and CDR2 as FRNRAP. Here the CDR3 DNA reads TGTGCTAGTGGTTTGACCCCGACAGGGGCTAACTATGGCTACACCTTC. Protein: CASGLTPTGANYGYTF. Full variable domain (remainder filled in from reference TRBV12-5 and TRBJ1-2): DARVTQTPRHKVTEMGQEVTMRCQPILGHNTVFWYRQTMMQGLELLAYFRNRAPLDDSGMPKDRFSAEMPDATLATLKIQPSEPRDSAVYFCASGLTPTGANYGYTFGSGTRLTVV.

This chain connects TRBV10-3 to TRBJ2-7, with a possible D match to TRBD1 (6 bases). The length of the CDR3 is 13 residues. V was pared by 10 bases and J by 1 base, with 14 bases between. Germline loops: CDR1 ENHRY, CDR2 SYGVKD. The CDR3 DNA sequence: TGTGCCAACTCTCGGACAGCTTCCTACGAGCAGTACTTC. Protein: CANSRTASYEQYF.

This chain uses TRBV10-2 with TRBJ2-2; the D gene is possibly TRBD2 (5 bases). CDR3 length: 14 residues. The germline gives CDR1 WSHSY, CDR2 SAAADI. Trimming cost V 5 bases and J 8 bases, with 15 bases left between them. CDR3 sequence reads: CASSPTRTEGELFF. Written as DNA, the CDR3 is TGCGCCAGCAGTCCGACACGGACTGAGGGGGAGCTGTTTTTT.

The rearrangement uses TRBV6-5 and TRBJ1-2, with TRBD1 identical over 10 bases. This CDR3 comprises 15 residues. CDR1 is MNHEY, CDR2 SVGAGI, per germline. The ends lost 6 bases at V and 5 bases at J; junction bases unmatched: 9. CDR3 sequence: CASRNRDRGNYGYTF. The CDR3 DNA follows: TGTGCCAGCAGGAACCGGGACAGGGGCAATTATGGCTACACCTTC.

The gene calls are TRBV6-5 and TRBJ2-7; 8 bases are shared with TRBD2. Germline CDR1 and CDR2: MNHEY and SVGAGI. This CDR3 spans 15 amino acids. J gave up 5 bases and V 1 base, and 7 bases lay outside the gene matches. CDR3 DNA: TGTGCCAGCAGTTACTTCCGGGAGGGCTACCACGAGCAGTACTTC. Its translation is CASSYFREGYHEQYF.

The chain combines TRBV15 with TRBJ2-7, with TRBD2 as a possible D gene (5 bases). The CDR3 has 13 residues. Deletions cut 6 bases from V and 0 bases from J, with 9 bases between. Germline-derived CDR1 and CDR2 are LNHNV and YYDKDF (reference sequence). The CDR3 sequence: CATSPGFSYEQYF. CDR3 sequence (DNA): TGTGCCACCAGTCCGGGGTTCTCCTACGAGCAGTACTTC.

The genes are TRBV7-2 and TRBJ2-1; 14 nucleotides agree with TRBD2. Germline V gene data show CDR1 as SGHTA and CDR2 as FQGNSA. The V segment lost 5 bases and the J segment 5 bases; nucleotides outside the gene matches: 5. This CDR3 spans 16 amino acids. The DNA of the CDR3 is TGTGCCAGCAGCCCACGACTAGCGGGAGGGGACAATGAGCAGTTCTTC. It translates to CASSPRLAGGDNEQFF.

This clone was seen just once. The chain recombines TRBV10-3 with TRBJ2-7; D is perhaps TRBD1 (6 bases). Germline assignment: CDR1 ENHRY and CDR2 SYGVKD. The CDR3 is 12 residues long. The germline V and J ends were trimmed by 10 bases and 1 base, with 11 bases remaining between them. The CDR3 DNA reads TGTGCCACCAGACAGGATTCCTACGAGCAGTACTTC. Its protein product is CATRQDSYEQYF.

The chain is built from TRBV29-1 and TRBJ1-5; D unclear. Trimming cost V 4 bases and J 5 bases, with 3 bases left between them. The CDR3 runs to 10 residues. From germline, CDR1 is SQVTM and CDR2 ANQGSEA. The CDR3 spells CSVGDQPQHF. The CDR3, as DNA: TGCAGCGTTGGAGATCAGCCCCAGCATTTT.

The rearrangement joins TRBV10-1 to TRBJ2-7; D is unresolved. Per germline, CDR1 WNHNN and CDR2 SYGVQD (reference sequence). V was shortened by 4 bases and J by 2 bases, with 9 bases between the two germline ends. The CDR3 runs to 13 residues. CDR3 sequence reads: CASSVNPTYEQYF. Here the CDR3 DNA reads TGCGCCAGCAGTGTCAACCCTACCTACGAGCAGTACTTC.

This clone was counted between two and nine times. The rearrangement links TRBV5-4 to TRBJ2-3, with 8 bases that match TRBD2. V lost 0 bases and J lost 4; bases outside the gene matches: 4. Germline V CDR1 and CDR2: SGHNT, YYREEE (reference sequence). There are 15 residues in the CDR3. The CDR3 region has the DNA TGTGCCAGCAGCTTGGTCGGGAGGGTCGCAGATACGCAGTATTTT. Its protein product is CASSLVGRVADTQYF.

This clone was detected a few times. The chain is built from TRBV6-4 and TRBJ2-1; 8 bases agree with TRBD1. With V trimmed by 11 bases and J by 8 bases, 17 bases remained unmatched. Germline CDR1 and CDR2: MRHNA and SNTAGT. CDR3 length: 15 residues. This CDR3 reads CAAPDRAGEGYEQFF. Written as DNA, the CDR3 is TGTGCCGCCCCGGACAGGGCCGGTGAGGGATATGAGCAGTTCTTC.

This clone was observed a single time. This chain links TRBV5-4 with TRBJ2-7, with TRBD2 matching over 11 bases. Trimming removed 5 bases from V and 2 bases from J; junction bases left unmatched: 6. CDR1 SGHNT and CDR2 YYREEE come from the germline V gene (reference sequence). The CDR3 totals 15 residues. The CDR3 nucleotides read TGTGCCAGCAGATCGGAACTAGCGGGAGCCTACGAGCAGTACTTC. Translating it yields CASRSELAGAYEQYF.

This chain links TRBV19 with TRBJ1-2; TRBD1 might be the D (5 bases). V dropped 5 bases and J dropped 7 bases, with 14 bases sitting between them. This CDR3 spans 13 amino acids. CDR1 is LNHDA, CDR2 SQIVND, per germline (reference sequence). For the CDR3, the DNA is TGTGCCAGTAGTGTGCCAGGGAGGTCTGGCTACACCTTC. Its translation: CASSVPGRSGYTF.

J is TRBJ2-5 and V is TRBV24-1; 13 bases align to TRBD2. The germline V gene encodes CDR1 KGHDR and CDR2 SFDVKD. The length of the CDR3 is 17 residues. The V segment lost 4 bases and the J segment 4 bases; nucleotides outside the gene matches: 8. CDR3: CATSEGWTSGSRETQYF. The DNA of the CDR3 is TGTGCCACCAGTGAGGGCTGGACTAGCGGGAGTCGAGAGACCCAGTACTTC.

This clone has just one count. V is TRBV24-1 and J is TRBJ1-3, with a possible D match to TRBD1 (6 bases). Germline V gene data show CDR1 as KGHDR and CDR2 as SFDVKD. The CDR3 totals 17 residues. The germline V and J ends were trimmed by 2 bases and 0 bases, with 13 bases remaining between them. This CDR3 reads CATSDSKTGGSGNTIYF. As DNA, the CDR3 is TGTGCCACCAGTGATTCGAAGACAGGCGGCTCTGGAAACACCATATATTTT.

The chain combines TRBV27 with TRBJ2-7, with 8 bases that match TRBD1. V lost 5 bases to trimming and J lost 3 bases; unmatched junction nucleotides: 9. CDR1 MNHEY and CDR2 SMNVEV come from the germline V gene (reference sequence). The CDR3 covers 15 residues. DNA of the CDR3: TGTGCCAGCAGTCCCTCCCGGACAGGGAGCTACGAGCAGTACTTC. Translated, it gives CASSPSRTGSYEQYF.

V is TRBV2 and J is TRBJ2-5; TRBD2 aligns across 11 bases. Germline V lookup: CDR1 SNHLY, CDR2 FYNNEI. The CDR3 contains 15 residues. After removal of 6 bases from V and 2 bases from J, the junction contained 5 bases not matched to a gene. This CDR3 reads CASRRLAGLQETQYF. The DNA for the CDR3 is TGTGCCAGCAGGCGACTAGCGGGGCTACAAGAGACCCAGTACTTC. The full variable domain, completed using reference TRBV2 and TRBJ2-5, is EPEVTQTPSHQVTQMGQEVILRCVPISNHLYFYWYRQILGQKVEFLVSFYNNEISEKSEIFDDQFSVERPDGSNFTLKIRSTKLEDSAMYFCASRRLAGLQETQYFGPGTRLLVL.